The rows below give T cell receptor beta chains drawn from one sample of a study of OX40 agonist ivuxolimab in advanced cancers. TCRdb's table, derived via immunoSEQ multiplex PCR, lists solely in-frame clones and lacks some. Here the sample spans about 64,000 clones, roughly nine tenths being singletons. The sequenced sample was CD4+ or CD8+ T cells sorted from blood, obtained in a trial of the OX40 agonist ivuxolimab. The receptors were gathered from an adult with an advanced solid tumor such as melanoma, head and neck, liver or kidney cancer. Each CDR3 is given with its conserved first and last residue. The D gene is left open where the match is weak. Clone size appears in some rows only: once, few, many, or a class for an expanded clone.

J: TRBJ2-7; D: TRBD2; V: TRBV28; size: .; DNA: TGTGCCAGCAGTTTCCCGGGCAGCGGGAGATCCTACGAGCAGTACTTC; CDR3: CASSFPGSGRSYEQYF
J: TRBJ1-1; D: TRBD1; V: TRBV6-5; size: .; DNA: TGTGCCAGCAGTTTGACAGGGACCACTGAAGCTTTCTTT; CDR3: CASSLTGTTEAFF
J: TRBJ1-6; D: TRBD1; V: TRBV5-5; size: .; DNA: TGTGCCAGCAGCTTGGTGGGGGGACAGGGGTCCTATAATTCACCCCTCCACTTT; CDR3: CASSLVGGQGSYNSPLHF
J: TRBJ2-7; D: TRBD2; V: TRBV27; size: .; DNA: TGTGCCACTCGAGGGGCTAGCGGGAGATGGTACGAGCAGTACTTC; CDR3: CATRGASGRWYEQYF
J: TRBJ2-5; D: .; V: TRBV28; size: .; DNA: TGTGCCAGCAGTTTATCGGCAGGGGAAGGGGGTACTATAGAAGAGACCCAGTACTTC; CDR3: CASSLSAGEGGTIEETQYF
J: TRBJ2-7; D: .; V: TRBV4-1; size: few; DNA: TGCGCCAGCAGCACGGGACCCTTTAGCACCGAGCAGTACTTC; CDR3: CASSTGPFSTEQYF
J: TRBJ2-2; D: .; V: TRBV10-1; size: .; DNA: TGCGCCAGCAGTGAAGCGGGTTACACCGGGGAGCTGTTTTTT; CDR3: CASSEAGYTGELFF
J: TRBJ1-5; D: TRBD1; V: TRBV28; size: .; DNA: TGTGCCAGCAGCCAAAACGACAGGGGGAATCAGCCCCAGCATTTT; CDR3: CASSQNDRGNQPQHF
J: TRBJ1-1; D: .; V: TRBV7-2; size: .; DNA: TGTGCCAGCAAGATCGGAAAAGCTTTCTTT; CDR3: CASKIGKAFF
J: TRBJ1-1; D: TRBD1; V: TRBV9; size: few; DNA: TGTGCCAGCAGCGTAGAGGGGGCGTTGAACACTGAAGCTTTCTTT; CDR3: CASSVEGALNTEAFF
J: TRBJ1-2; D: TRBD1; V: TRBV6-4; size: .; DNA: TGTGCCAGCAGTGTGAGAGGGGGACAGGGCTATGGCTACACCTTC; CDR3: CASSVRGGQGYGYTF
J: TRBJ2-3; D: TRBD2; V: TRBV7-6; size: .; DNA: TGTGCCAGCAGCCCAGGTCCCCTGGGTGTAGCGGGGGTTAGCACAGATACGCAGTATTTT; CDR3: CASSPGPLGVAGVSTDTQYF
J: TRBJ2-7; D: TRBD1; V: TRBV7-8; size: once; DNA: TGTGCCAGCAGCTTAGGGCCGGGACAGGACCCTCCCTACGAGCAGTACTTC; CDR3: CASSLGPGQDPPYEQYF
J: TRBJ2-3; D: TRBD2; V: TRBV27; size: .; DNA: TGTGCCAGCAGTCCCGGGACTAGCGGGTATACGCAGTATTTT; CDR3: CASSPGTSGYTQYF
J: TRBJ1-2; D: TRBD1; V: TRBV5-6; size: .; DNA: TGTGCCAGCAGCTCAGGGACAGGGAATAACTATGGCTACACCTTC; CDR3: CASSSGTGNNYGYTF
J: TRBJ2-4; D: TRBD1; V: TRBV27; size: .; DNA: TGTGCCAGCAGTTCTGGGACAGGCGTAGGGGTCCCACAGTACTTC; CDR3: CASSSGTGVGVPQYF
J: TRBJ1-1; D: .; V: TRBV6-1; size: .; DNA: TGTGCCAGCAGTGTTCACGTGAGCGCTGAAGCTTTCTTT; CDR3: CASSVHVSAEAFF
J: TRBJ1-2; D: TRBD1; V: TRBV7-9; size: .; DNA: TGTGCCAGCAGTCGAAAGACAGGGGCAGCTAACTATGGCTACACCTTC; CDR3: CASSRKTGAANYGYTF
J: TRBJ2-2; D: .; V: TRBV9; size: .; DNA: TGTGCCAGCAGCGCCAACCCTACAGGGACGTGGGCCGGGGAGCTGTTTTTT; CDR3: CASSANPTGTWAGELFF
J: TRBJ1-3; D: .; V: TRBV11-2; size: .; DNA: TGTGCCAGCGCGGGAAACACCATATATTTT; CDR3: CASAGNTIYF
J: TRBJ1-1; D: .; V: TRBV5-8; size: few; DNA: TGTGCCAGCAGCCACAGGGTGTACACTGAAGCTTTCTTT; CDR3: CASSHRVYTEAFF
J: TRBJ2-1; D: .; V: TRBV27; size: .; DNA: TGTGCCAGCAGTACCCGACTACGCCCTCAGTTCTTC; CDR3: CASSTRLRPQFF
J: TRBJ2-7; D: .; V: TRBV7-9; size: .; DNA: TGTGCCAGCAGCTTAGCTGACGAGCAGTACTTC; CDR3: CASSLADEQYF
J: TRBJ2-5; D: TRBD2; V: TRBV10-1; size: .; DNA: TGCGCCAGCAGTGAGTCGACACCGGGAGGGCCGGGAGAGACCCAGTACTTC; CDR3: CASSESTPGGPGETQYF
J: TRBJ2-7; D: .; V: TRBV28; size: .; DNA: TGTGCCAGCAGTTTAGGGAAGGGATACGAGCAGTACTTC; CDR3: CASSLGKGYEQYF
J: TRBJ1-5; D: TRBD1; V: TRBV7-9; size: .; DNA: TGTGCCAGCAGCTGGACAGGGAGCAATCAGCCCCAGCATTTT; CDR3: CASSWTGSNQPQHF
J: TRBJ2-7; D: TRBD1; V: TRBV5-1; size: .; DNA: TGCGCCAGCAGCTTGGTACAGGGGATGAGCGTCGAGCAGTACTTC; CDR3: CASSLVQGMSVEQYF
J: TRBJ1-1; D: .; V: TRBV10-2; size: few; DNA: TGCGCCAGCAGTTTGGACGGTATGAACACTGAAGCTTTCTTT; CDR3: CASSLDGMNTEAFF
J: TRBJ2-5; D: .; V: TRBV5-1; size: .; DNA: TGCGCCAGCAGCTTTTTCACGGGGGAAGAGACCCAGTACTTC; CDR3: CASSFFTGEETQYF
J: TRBJ1-5; D: .; V: TRBV2; size: .; DNA: TGTGCCAGTACTGACAGTAGCAATCAGCCCCAGCATTTT; CDR3: CASTDSSNQPQHF
J: TRBJ2-1; D: .; V: TRBV6-6; size: .; DNA: TGTGCCAGCAGCGAAGGGGGGCTGCAGTTCTTC; CDR3: CASSEGGLQFF
J: TRBJ2-2; D: TRBD2; V: TRBV27; size: .; DNA: TGTGCCAGCATTCGGACTAGCGGGAGGGCCTCCGGGGAGCTGTTTTTT; CDR3: CASIRTSGRASGELFF
J: TRBJ1-1; D: TRBD1; V: TRBV7-9; size: .; DNA: TGTGCCAGCAGCGATGGACAGGGTCGGAGGGAGGCTGAAGCTTTCTTT; CDR3: CASSDGQGRREAEAFF
J: TRBJ2-3; D: .; V: TRBV4-1; size: .; DNA: TGCGCCAGCAGCCAAGAAAGGGGCCCCCGGGATACGCAGTATTTT; CDR3: CASSQERGPRDTQYF
J: TRBJ1-2; D: .; V: TRBV6-5; size: once; DNA: TGTGCCAGCAGTTATGGGGGGAGTTACACCTTC; CDR3: CASSYGGSYTF
J: TRBJ1-2; D: .; V: TRBV6-1; size: few; DNA: TGTGCCAGCAGTGAAGGGCGCTACACCTATGGCTACACCTTC; CDR3: CASSEGRYTYGYTF
J: TRBJ1-1; D: .; V: TRBV6-6; size: .; DNA: TGTGCCAGCAGTTACGGGGACACTGAAGCTTTCTTT; CDR3: CASSYGDTEAFF
J: TRBJ1-1; D: .; V: TRBV27; size: .; DNA: TGTGCCAGCAGTTGGACAGCCATGAACACTGAAGCTTTCTTT; CDR3: CASSWTAMNTEAFF
J: TRBJ2-1; D: .; V: TRBV6-1; size: .; DNA: TGTGCCAGCAGTTTGGGGGATGAGCAGTTCTTC; CDR3: CASSLGDEQFF
J: TRBJ2-5; D: TRBD2; V: TRBV28; size: .; DNA: TGTGCCAGCAGACCCCCCGGACTAGCGGGTCTGCAAGAGACCCAGTACTTC; CDR3: CASRPPGLAGLQETQYF
J: TRBJ1-1; D: .; V: TRBV30; size: .; DNA: TGTGCCTGGAGTTACAGGGTGGGTGGTGATTTCTTT; CDR3: CAWSYRVGGDFF
J: TRBJ2-1; D: TRBD1; V: TRBV28; size: .; DNA: TGTGCCAGCAGTAAGACGGGACAGGGGCGAGATCCTTCATACAATGAGCAGTTCTTC; CDR3: CASSKTGQGRDPSYNEQFF
J: TRBJ2-5; D: TRBD1; V: TRBV28; size: once; DNA: TGTGCCAGCAGTTTTACCCCGGGACAGTCAGGGAATCAAGAGACCCAGTACTTC; CDR3: CASSFTPGQSGNQETQYF
J: TRBJ2-1; D: TRBD2; V: TRBV5-4; size: .; DNA: TGTGCCAGCAGCTTGGCGGGTGCTAGCGGGAGGTTTCACAATGAGCAGTTCTTC; CDR3: CASSLAGASGRFHNEQFF
J: TRBJ2-2; D: TRBD1; V: TRBV27; size: .; DNA: TGTGCCAGCAGTTCAATACAGGGGACCGGGGAGCTGTTTTTT; CDR3: CASSSIQGTGELFF
J: TRBJ2-7; D: .; V: TRBV5-4; size: .; DNA: TGTGCCAGCAGCTTGGCGTCAGACGAGCAGTACTTC; CDR3: CASSLASDEQYF
J: TRBJ1-2; D: TRBD1; V: TRBV10-2; size: .; DNA: TGCGCCACCCTGCGACAGGGGGCGCGAGGCTACACCTTC; CDR3: CATLRQGARGYTF
J: TRBJ2-1; D: .; V: TRBV30; size: .; DNA: TGTGCCTGGAGTGTTGGGTACAATGAGCAGTTCTTC; CDR3: CAWSVGYNEQFF
J: TRBJ1-1; D: .; V: TRBV30; size: .; DNA: TGTGCCTGGAGTGTAGGGACTGAAGCTTTCTTT; CDR3: CAWSVGTEAFF
J: TRBJ2-7; D: .; V: TRBV30; size: .; DNA: TGTGCCTGGAATGCAGGGCCCGACTACGAGCAGTACTTC; CDR3: CAWNAGPDYEQYF
J: TRBJ1-4; D: .; V: TRBV5-4; size: .; DNA: TGTGCCAGCAGCTCACAAAGCCTCACCGGGGAACTGTTTTTT; CDR3: CASSSQSLTGELFF
J: TRBJ2-1; D: TRBD2; V: TRBV4-2; size: .; DNA: TGTGCCAGCAGCCAAGAATCCAGCGGGGTTACCAATGAGCAGTTCTTC; CDR3: CASSQESSGVTNEQFF
J: TRBJ2-5; D: .; V: TRBV4-1; size: .; DNA: TGCGCCAGCAGCCAAGGGGCTAGCCAAGAGACCCAGTACTTC; CDR3: CASSQGASQETQYF
J: TRBJ2-3; D: TRBD1; V: TRBV7-9; size: .; DNA: TGTGCCAGCAGCTACGGACAGGGGGCTGATACGCAGTATTTT; CDR3: CASSYGQGADTQYF
J: TRBJ2-5; D: TRBD1; V: TRBV5-1; size: .; DNA: TGCGCCAGCAGCTCCTACCGGGACAGGGGGCGCTTGGAGACCCAGTACTTC; CDR3: CASSSYRDRGRLETQYF
J: TRBJ2-7; D: .; V: TRBV7-9; size: .; DNA: TGTGCCAGCAGCCTCGGGTCGTACGAGCAGTACTTC; CDR3: CASSLGSYEQYF
J: TRBJ2-1; D: .; V: TRBV18; size: .; DNA: TGTGCCAGCTCAACCATAGCGGTAGGGAACTCCTACAATGAGCAGTTCTTC; CDR3: CASSTIAVGNSYNEQFF
J: TRBJ2-1; D: TRBD1; V: TRBV9; size: once; DNA: TGTGCCAGCAGCGTAGAGGGGGCTGACTACAATGAGCAGTTCTTC; CDR3: CASSVEGADYNEQFF